A single sample gave rise to the 22 T cell receptor beta chains below, sequenced in a study of beta chain features in type 1 diabetes. All of the isolated RNA was reverse transcribed, so expressed TCRB transcripts were sequenced. TCRdb's copy holds only in-frame clones and misses some; the assay was immunoSEQ multiplex PCR. Of more than 350,000 clones listed, about an eighth are singletons. Sequenced input: naive CD4+ T cells from blood. All receptors come from a young woman in good health.

There are a few counts of this clone. The genes are TRBV14 and TRBJ1-3; maybe TRBD1 (6 bases). The CDR3 extends over 14 amino acids. Trimming stripped 4 bases from V and 0 bases from J, with 7 bases between. Germline-derived CDR1 and CDR2 are SGHDN and FVKESK. This CDR3 is CASSLQGSGNTIYF. CDR3 in DNA: TGTGCCAGCAGCCTACAGGGCTCTGGAAACACCATATATTTT.

The chain couples TRBV7-2 to TRBJ2-3; D is unclear. V was pared by 7 bases and J by 2 bases, with 16 bases between. The germline gives CDR1 SGHTA, CDR2 FQGNSA. The CDR3 length is 15 residues. This CDR3 is CASTTELRLTDTQYF. DNA of the CDR3: TGTGCCAGCACCACAGAGCTGCGCCTCACAGATACGCAGTATTTT. Full variable domain (outside the CDR3, taken from reference TRBV7-2 and TRBJ2-3): GAGVSQSPSNKVTEKGKDVELRCDPISGHTALYWYRQSLGQGLEFLIYFQGNSAPDKSGLPSDRFSAERTGGSVSTLTIQRTQQEDSAVYLCASTTELRLTDTQYFGPGTRLTVL.

The chain links TRBV7-2 to TRBJ1-3; no reliable D call. The germline CDR1 and CDR2 sequences are SGHTA and FQGNSA. Trimming left V 4 bases short and J 2 bases short, with 3 bases between. This CDR3 region has 12 residues. The CDR3: CASSYTGNTIYF. The CDR3, as DNA: TGTGCCAGCAGCTATACTGGAAACACCATATATTTT.

For this clone: Other nucleotide sequences in the sample specify the same CDR3. The genes are TRBV7-9 and TRBJ2-3; no clear D. This CDR3 contains 11 residues. The ends were cut back, 6 bases at V and 4 bases at J, with 5 bases in the middle. CDR1 and CDR2 (germline): SEHNR, FQNEAQ (reference sequence). The CDR3 is CASSPADTQYF. The CDR3 DNA sequence: TGTGCCAGCAGTCCAGCAGATACGCAGTATTTT.

The CDR3 protein is CASSFPGTGDYGYTF. CDR3 bases: TGTGCCAGCAGCTTCCCCGGAACAGGGGACTATGGCTACACCTTC. The gene calls are TRBV7-9 and TRBJ1-2, with 7 bases aligning to TRBD1. The CDR3 loop spans 15 amino acids. Looked up from germline, CDR1 is SEHNR and CDR2 is FQNEAQ (reference sequence). V lost 3 bases to trimming and J lost 3 bases; unmatched junction nucleotides: 7.

CDR3 residues: CSVDRRALAVGNEQFF. Written as DNA, the CDR3 is TGCAGCGTTGATCGTCGGGCACTAGCGGTCGGGAATGAGCAGTTCTTC. V is TRBV29-1 and J is TRBJ2-1, with 8 positions matching TRBD2. The CDR3 consists of 16 residues. Germline V gene sequence: CDR1 SQVTM, CDR2 ANQGSEA. Unmatched junction bases numbered 14, after V lost 3 bases and J lost 7 bases.

The V gene is TRBV11-2, the J gene TRBJ1-1; D ambiguous. This CDR3 comprises 16 residues. Trimming pared 2 bases from V and 1 base from J, leaving 14 bases between. The germline gives CDR1 SGHAT, CDR2 FQNNGV. The CDR3 loop is CASSLWFVQKNTEAFF. As DNA, the CDR3 is TGTGCCAGCAGCTTATGGTTTGTGCAGAAGAACACTGAAGCTTTCTTT.

There are a few counts of this clone. The rearrangement links TRBV14 to TRBJ2-7, with TRBD1 as a possible D gene (6 bases). From germline, CDR1 is SGHDN and CDR2 FVKESK. V lost 9 bases to trimming and J lost 3 bases, with 15 bases between them. This CDR3 contains 13 residues. CDR3 region: CASSGTNVYEQYF. The CDR3 DNA follows: TGTGCCAGTTCGGGGACAAACGTCTACGAGCAGTACTTC.

The sample holds a few counts of this clone. The chain is built from TRBV10-3 and TRBJ2-1; the match to TRBD1 covers 7 bases. CDR1 and CDR2 from the germline V gene are ENHRY and SYGVKD. This CDR3 contains 14 residues. Trimming took 6 bases from V and 2 from J; bases not matched to a gene: 4. The chain's CDR3 is CAISRQGPYNEQFF. In DNA form, the CDR3 reads TGTGCCATCAGCAGACAGGGTCCCTACAATGAGCAGTTCTTC.

This clone was counted a few times. The chain joins TRBV6-5 to TRBJ1-5, with D maybe TRBD1 (5 bases). CDR1 MNHEY and CDR2 SVGAGI come from the germline V gene. V lost 8 bases, J lost 1 base, and 9 bases lay in between. CDR3 length: 13 residues. The DNA of the CDR3 is TGTGCCAGCGCAGGGCAGAGCAATCAGCCCCAGCATTTT. This codes for CASAGQSNQPQHF.

The V and J genes are TRBV28 and TRBJ1-4; D gene unclear. The CDR3 length is 12 residues. V was clipped by 11 bases and J by 7 bases, with 14 bases between them. Germline values: CDR1 MDHEN, CDR2 SYDVKM. The CDR3 loop is CAAQGSLEKLFF. The CDR3 bases are TGTGCCGCCCAAGGTTCGCTTGAAAAACTGTTTTTT.

DNA for the CDR3: TGCGCCAGCAGCCATTACTCCGGGACAGGGACTGAAAAACTGTTTTTT. Protein: CASSHYSGTGTEKLFF. The V call is TRBV4-3, the J call TRBJ1-4; 9 bases are shared with TRBD1. V shed 3 bases and J 7 bases; nucleotides not matched to a gene: 9. Germline V gene lookup returns CDR1 LGHNA and CDR2 YSLEER. The CDR3 loop spans 16 amino acids.

There are a few counts of this clone. V usage is TRBV5-1 and J usage is TRBJ1-2; D perhaps matches TRBD1 (5 bases). Germline CDR1 reads SGHRS; CDR2 reads YFSETQ. V lost 1 base and J 4 bases, leaving 11 bases between the germline ends. The CDR3 spans 14 residues. Here the CDR3 DNA reads TGCGCCAGCAGCTTGCAGGCCGGGACCTATGGCTACACCTTC. Translating gives CASSLQAGTYGYTF.

This clone was found a few times. The gene calls are TRBV5-4 and TRBJ2-1, with D uncertain. The germline V gene encodes CDR1 SGHNT and CDR2 YYREEE (reference sequence). V was trimmed by 1 base and J by 5 bases, leaving 7 bases between them. The CDR3 length is 13 residues. The CDR3 nucleotides are TGTGCCAGCAGCTTGAGTGTCCACAATGAGCAGTTCTTC. This codes for CASSLSVHNEQFF.

As DNA, the CDR3 is TGCGCCAGCAGCTCGGACGCGAACACCGGGGAGCTGTTTTTT. Protein product: CASSSDANTGELFF. This chain connects TRBV5-1 to TRBJ2-2, with no clear D. This CDR3 spans 14 amino acids. Germline CDR1 and CDR2: SGHRS and YFSETQ. Trimming pared 3 bases from V and 0 bases from J, leaving 6 bases between.

This clone has more than one count but fewer than ten. The chain recombines TRBV5-1 with TRBJ2-5; D is unclear. With 2 bases removed from V and 2 bases from J, the gap between germline ends came to 7 bases. CDR1 is SGHRS and CDR2 is YFSETQ in the germline V gene. The CDR3 totals 13 residues. The DNA of the CDR3 is TGCGCCAGCAGCTTCGACTGGCAAGAGACCCAGTACTTC. It encodes CASSFDWQETQYF.

This chain connects TRBV7-6 to TRBJ1-3, with TRBD1 matching over 7 bases. V gave up 3 bases and J gave up 0 bases; unmatched junction bases: 11. Germline V CDR1 and CDR2: SGHVS, FNYEAQ. This CDR3 is 18 amino acids long. In DNA, the CDR3 is TGTGCCAGCAGCTTGGCCCCATGGACAGGCCTCTCTGGAAACACCATATATTTT. Residues: CASSLAPWTGLSGNTIYF.

This clone has just a few counts. The chain carries TRBV5-4 and TRBJ2-3; D is unresolved. V was clipped by 1 base and J by 0 bases, with 6 bases between them. Germline CDR1 SGHNT, CDR2 YYREEE (reference sequence). This CDR3 region has 14 residues. The CDR3: CASSLLSSTDTQYF. The DNA of the CDR3 is TGTGCCAGCAGCTTGTTATCTAGCACAGATACGCAGTATTTT.

This clone showed up just a few times. The V call is TRBV19, the J call TRBJ2-7, with D perhaps assigned TRBD1 or TRBD2 (6 bases each). Deletions cut 5 bases from V and 0 bases from J, with 20 bases between. CDR1 is LNHDA and CDR2 is SQIVND in the germline V gene (reference sequence). The CDR3 consists of 17 residues. This CDR3 reads CASSARRGTGSSYEQYF. In nucleotides, the CDR3 is TGTGCCAGTAGTGCCCGGAGGGGGACTGGGAGCTCCTACGAGCAGTACTTC.

The chain uses TRBV6-1 and TRBJ1-5, with TRBD1 as a possible D gene (5 bases). Germline CDR1 and CDR2: MNHNS and SASEGT. The CDR3 has 15 amino acids. Deletions cut 1 base from V and 3 bases from J, with 10 bases between. The chain's CDR3 is CASSEGDEINQPQHF. Here the CDR3 DNA reads TGTGCCAGCAGTGAAGGGGACGAGATCAATCAGCCCCAGCATTTT.

This clone has more than one count but fewer than ten. The chain has TRBV15 and TRBJ2-3, with D hard to call. Germline CDR1 and CDR2: LNHNV and YYDKDF (reference sequence). CDR3 length equals 12 residues. Trimming shortened V by 0 bases and J by 6 bases, and 4 bases separated the two germline ends. The CDR3 reads CATSRDSDTQYF. The CDR3 coding sequence is TGTGCCACCAGCAGAGACTCTGATACGCAGTATTTT.

J is TRBJ1-1 and V is TRBV7-9; 9 bases match TRBD1. The CDR3 contains 16 residues. V was clipped by 1 base and J by 3 bases; unmatched bases: 6. Per the germline V gene, CDR1 is SEHNR and CDR2 is FQNEAQ (reference sequence). CDR3 in DNA: TGTGCCAGCAGCTTAGGGGACAGGGCGGCGGACACTGAAGCTTTCTTT. Its protein is CASSLGDRAADTEAFF.